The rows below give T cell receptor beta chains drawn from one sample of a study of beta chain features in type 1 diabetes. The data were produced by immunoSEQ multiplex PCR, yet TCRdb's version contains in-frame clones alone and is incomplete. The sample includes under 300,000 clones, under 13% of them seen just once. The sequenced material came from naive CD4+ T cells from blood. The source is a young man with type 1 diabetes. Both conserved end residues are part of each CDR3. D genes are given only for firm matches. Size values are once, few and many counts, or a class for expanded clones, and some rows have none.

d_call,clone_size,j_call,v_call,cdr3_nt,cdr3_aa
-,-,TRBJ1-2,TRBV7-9,TGTGCCAGCAGCCCGTCCGGGAACTATGGCTACACCTTC,CASSPSGNYGYTF
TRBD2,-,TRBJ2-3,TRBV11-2,TGTGCCAGCAGCTTCCGAGCGGGGGGTTTGGTAACAGATACGCAGTATTTT,CASSFRAGGLVTDTQYF
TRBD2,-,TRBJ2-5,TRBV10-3,TGTGCCATCAGTGAGTCGAGTAGCGGGGAGACCCAGTACTTC,CAISESSSGETQYF
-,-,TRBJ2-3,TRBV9,TGTGCCAGCAGCGTAGGTCCTACCCCTCTCACAGATACGCAGTATTTT,CASSVGPTPLTDTQYF
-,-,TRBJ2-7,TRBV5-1,TGCGCCAGCAGCTTGCAGGGCGTCTACGAGCAGTACTTC,CASSLQGVYEQYF
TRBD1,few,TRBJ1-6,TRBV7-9,TGTGCCAGCACCTTGGGACAGACCTTTTCACCCCTCCACTTT,CASTLGQTFSPLHF
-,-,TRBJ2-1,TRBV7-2,TGTGCCAGCAGCTTAGGGGGGGTCCGGTTCTTC,CASSLGGVRFF
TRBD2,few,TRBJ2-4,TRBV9,TGTGCCAGCAGCTCGGGGGGACGAGGCATTCAGTACTTC,CASSSGGRGIQYF
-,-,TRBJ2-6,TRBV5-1,TGCGCCAGCAGCGATAGGTCGGGCTCTGGGGCCAACGTCCTGACTTTC,CASSDRSGSGANVLTF
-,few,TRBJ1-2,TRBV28,TGTGCCAGCAGTTTCACAGTCTATGGCTACACCTTC,CASSFTVYGYTF
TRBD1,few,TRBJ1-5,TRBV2,TGTGCCAGCAGCGAACAGGGGATTAATCAGCCCCAGCATTTT,CASSEQGINQPQHF
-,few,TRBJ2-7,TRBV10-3,TGTGCCATCAGTGAGTCGAGAGAAGCCTACGAGCAGTACTTC,CAISESREAYEQYF
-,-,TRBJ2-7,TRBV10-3,TGTGCCATCAGTGAGTCGGCAGGCGAGCAGTACTTC,CAISESAGEQYF
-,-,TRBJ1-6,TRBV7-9,TGTGCCAGCAGCTTAAATAATAATTCACCCCTCCACTTT,CASSLNNNSPLHF
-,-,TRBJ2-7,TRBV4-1,TGCGCCAGCAGCCAGGTCAGACTAGACGAGCAGTACTTC,CASSQVRLDEQYF
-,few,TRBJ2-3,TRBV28,TGTGCCAGCAGTTTATTTGGTAGGGGGACGCAGTATTTT,CASSLFGRGTQYF
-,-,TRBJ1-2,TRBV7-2,TGTGCCAGCAGCTTAGAGCCCGGGGAAGGGAACTATGGCTACACCTTC,CASSLEPGEGNYGYTF
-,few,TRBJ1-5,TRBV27,TGTGCCAGCAGTTTGCGGGGGCCGACCCATCAGCCCCAGCATTTT,CASSLRGPTHQPQHF
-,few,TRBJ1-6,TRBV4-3,TGCGCCAGCAGCCAAGATGGTGGGGGGAGATCGGGTTCACCCCTCCACTTT,CASSQDGGGRSGSPLHF
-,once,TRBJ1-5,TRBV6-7,TGTGCCAGCCCCGAGATGGCCGGCGGGGTAAATCAGCCCCAGCATTTT,CASPEMAGGVNQPQHF
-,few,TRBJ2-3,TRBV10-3,TGTGCCATCAGTGCTAGCGGCACAGATACGCAGTATTTT,CAISASGTDTQYF
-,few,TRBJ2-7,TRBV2,TGTGCCAGCAGCGGGACTGGGCTCGAGCAGTACTTC,CASSGTGLEQYF
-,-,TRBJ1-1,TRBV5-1,TGCGCCAGCAGCTCGAGGACAGACTTGAACACTGAAGCTTTCTTT,CASSSRTDLNTEAFF
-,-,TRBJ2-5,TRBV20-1,TGCAGTGCTAGAGTGCGAGAGACCCAGTACTTC,CSARVRETQYF
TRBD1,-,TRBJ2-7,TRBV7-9,TGTGCCAGCAGCCCCGGACAGGGGCTAAGCGAGCAGTACTTC,CASSPGQGLSEQYF
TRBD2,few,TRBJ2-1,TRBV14,TGTGCCAGCAGCCAAGATCTAGCGGGGATCCGCTACAATGAGCAGTTCTTC,CASSQDLAGIRYNEQFF
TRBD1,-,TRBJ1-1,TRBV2,TGTGCCAGCAGCGCCGGGACAGGGGAAGGTAAAGCTTTCTTT,CASSAGTGEGKAFF
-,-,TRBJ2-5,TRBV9,TGTGCCAGCAGCGACTCGGGCAGGGTGGTCGAGACCCAGTACTTC,CASSDSGRVVETQYF
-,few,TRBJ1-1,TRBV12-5,TGTGCTAGTGGTTCATACTCTGAAGCTTTCTTT,CASGSYSEAFF
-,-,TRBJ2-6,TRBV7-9,TGTGCCAGCAGCCCCCAGGGGGGAGGGGCCAACGTCCTGACTTTC,CASSPQGGGANVLTF
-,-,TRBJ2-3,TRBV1,TGCACCAGCAGCGTAGGAGTAGCGGGGAGCACAGATACGCAGTATTTT,CTSSVGVAGSTDTQYF
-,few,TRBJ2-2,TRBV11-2,TGTGCCAGCAGCTCTTCCGGGACTCAGCTATCCGGGGAGCTGTTTTTT,CASSSSGTQLSGELFF
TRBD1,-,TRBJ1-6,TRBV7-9,TGTGCCAGCAGCTCGGGACAGGGAGGTTCACCCCTCCACTTT,CASSSGQGGSPLHF
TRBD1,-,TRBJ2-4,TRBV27,TGTGCCAGCAGCGTTGTGACAGGGGTAGCCAAAAACATTCAGTACTTC,CASSVVTGVAKNIQYF
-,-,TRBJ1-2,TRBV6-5,TGTGCCAGCAGTTTAGATCCGGCCGAAGCGAACTATGGCTACACCTTC,CASSLDPAEANYGYTF
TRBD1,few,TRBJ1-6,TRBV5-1,TGCGCCAGCAGCTTGTCAGGGGGAGGTTCACCCCTCCACTTT,CASSLSGGGSPLHF
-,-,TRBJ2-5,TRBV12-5,TGTGCTAGTGGTCCCGGCGGTTTGGGAGAGACCCAGTACTTC,CASGPGGLGETQYF
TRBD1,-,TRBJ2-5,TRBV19,TGTGCCAGTAGTACCCAGGGGGCCGGAGAGACCCAGTACTTC,CASSTQGAGETQYF
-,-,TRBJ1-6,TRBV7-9,TGTGCCAGCAGGCGGATGGGGGGGGGTAATTCACCCCTCCACTTT,CASRRMGGGNSPLHF
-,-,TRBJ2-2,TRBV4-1,TGCGCCAGCAGCCGCCGGGAGGGGGCGGGTACCGGGGAGCTGTTTTTT,CASSRREGAGTGELFF
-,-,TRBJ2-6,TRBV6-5,TGTGCCAGCAGTCCCGCCAGGGGGGCGAAGACTTTC,CASSPARGAKTF
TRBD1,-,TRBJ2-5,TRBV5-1,TGCGCCAGCAGCAGGGGACAGGAGAGGGAGACCCAGTACTTC,CASSRGQERETQYF
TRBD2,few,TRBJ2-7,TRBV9,TGTGCCAGCAGCGTAAGTCCTAGCGGGGGATCCTACGAGCAGTACTTC,CASSVSPSGGSYEQYF
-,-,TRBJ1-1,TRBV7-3,TGTGCCAGCAGCTCCCAGGGTAACACTGAAGCTTTCTTT,CASSSQGNTEAFF
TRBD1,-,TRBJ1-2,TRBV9,TGTGCCAGCAGCCCTCCAGGGGGCCGCGGCTACACCTTC,CASSPPGGRGYTF
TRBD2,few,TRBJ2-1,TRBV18,TGTGCCAGCTCACGGGGTAATGGACTAGCACGGACTGAGCAGTTCTTC,CASSRGNGLARTEQFF
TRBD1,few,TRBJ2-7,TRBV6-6,TGTGCCAGCAGCTCGGCGGGACAGGGTAGCTACGAGCAGTACTTC,CASSSAGQGSYEQYF
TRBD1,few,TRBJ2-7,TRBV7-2,TGTGCCAGCAGCCCAGACGGGACAGGGGGTTACGAGCAGTACTTC,CASSPDGTGGYEQYF
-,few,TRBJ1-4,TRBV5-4,TGTGCCAGCAGCGCCAGGGGAGGGCAAAAACTGTTTTTT,CASSARGGQKLFF
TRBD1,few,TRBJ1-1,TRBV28,TGTGCCAGCAGTTGGGGATCGCTGGGACAGGGTGAAGCTTTCTTT,CASSWGSLGQGEAFF
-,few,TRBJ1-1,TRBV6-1,TGTGCCAGCAGATCCCTTGAAGCTTTCTTT,CASRSLEAFF